This TCR beta chain came from a study of blood T cell repertoires in COVID-19. Study-wide background: From T cells, B-cell-depleted T cells, or PBMCs came the material, which was cDNA or gDNA.

As originally analysed: Nucleated cell counts were estimated from reference gene primer amplification. Here immunoSEQ multiplex PCR was the method, and the copy in TCRdb shows in-frame clones only, minus some. Clonal size and the V and J genes are those of that table, whereas D and trimming came from the DNA. The table records 220,000 or so clones, roughly 80% of them present only once. CDR3 size: 21 residues. V lost 7 bases and J 1 base, leaving 31 bases between the germline ends. The germline gives CDR1 KGHDR, CDR2 SFDVKD. Sequencing was carried out using peripheral blood. The origin of this receptor is an older woman who had recovered from COVID-19. The V and J genes are TRBV24-1 and TRBJ1-5; D ambiguous. The DNA for the CDR3 is TGTGCCACCAGCGCCAAACCCTACCCGCCAGAGACAACGAAGAGCAATCAGCCCCAGCATTTT. Its protein product is CATSAKPYPPETTKSNQPQHF.